This is a list of T cell receptor beta chains from one sample in a study of a mutant IDH1 vaccine in newly diagnosed glioma. No antigen has been assigned to these receptors. Sequencing was performed with immunoSEQ multiplex PCR; in TCRdb, only in-frame clones are kept and a portion is missing. Among 35,000 to 55,000 clones listed, 81% were seen once. This specimen was PBMCs, taken from a glioma patient whose treatment included an IDH1 peptide vaccine. The receptors were sampled from a woman aged 40 to 49 with glioma. Some clones in this sample may be carry-over from other donors' samples. Each CDR3 is given with its conserved first and last residue. The D gene is left open where the match is weak. Rows give clone size only sometimes, using once, few, many, or a class for an expanded clone.

CDR3 DNA,CDR3 protein,clone size,V gene,J gene,D gene
TGTGCCAGTAGTATGGCCGGACAGGGAACGGGCTCCTACGAGCAGTACTTC,CASSMAGQGTGSYEQYF,NA,TRBV19,TRBJ2-7,TRBD1
TGCAGCGTCCAATCGGTCAATCAGCCCCAGCATTTT,CSVQSVNQPQHF,few,TRBV29-1,TRBJ1-5,NA
TGCGCCAGCAGCCTCCCTTCCAGAGATGGCTACACCTTC,CASSLPSRDGYTF,NA,TRBV5-1,TRBJ1-2,NA
TGTGCTAGTGGTTTGGCCCGGGGGGGTACCGGGGAGCTGTTTTTT,CASGLARGGTGELFF,NA,TRBV12-5,TRBJ2-2,TRBD2
TGTGCCAGCAGAAAAATTGACAGGTTATCGGACGAGCAGTACTTC,CASRKIDRLSDEQYF,once,TRBV28,TRBJ2-7,NA
TGCGCCAGCAGCCAAGGGGGGGGTGGGAAGGAAAAACTGTTTTTT,CASSQGGGGKEKLFF,NA,TRBV4-1,TRBJ1-4,NA
TGTGCCAGCAGCTTAGCGCTACGGGGGGCGATCAGCAATCAGCCCCAGCATTTT,CASSLALRGAISNQPQHF,NA,TRBV7-8,TRBJ1-5,NA
TGTGCCAGCTCACTAAACCAAAACTCGGAGACCCAGTACTTC,CASSLNQNSETQYF,NA,TRBV18,TRBJ2-5,NA
TGCGCCAGCAACAAACAGGGGGAAGAGACCCAGTACTTC,CASNKQGEETQYF,NA,TRBV5-1,TRBJ2-5,TRBD1
TGTGCCAGCAGTTTAGTGGCTACGGGCGAGCAGTACTTC,CASSLVATGEQYF,NA,TRBV27,TRBJ2-7,NA
TGTGCCAGCAAGACTGGTAGTCCTGGGGCCAACGTCCTGACTTTC,CASKTGSPGANVLTF,NA,TRBV6-1,TRBJ2-6,NA
TGTGCCAGCAGTGTCGGGGTATGGCAGCCCCAGCATTTT,CASSVGVWQPQHF,few,TRBV2,TRBJ1-5,NA
TGTGCCAGCAGCTTGAGGGGGGCGCCCGGGGAGCTGTTTTTT,CASSLRGAPGELFF,NA,TRBV5-5,TRBJ2-2,NA
TGTGCCAGCGCTAGCGGGGATTCCACAGATACGCAGTATTTT,CASASGDSTDTQYF,NA,TRBV6-5,TRBJ2-3,TRBD2